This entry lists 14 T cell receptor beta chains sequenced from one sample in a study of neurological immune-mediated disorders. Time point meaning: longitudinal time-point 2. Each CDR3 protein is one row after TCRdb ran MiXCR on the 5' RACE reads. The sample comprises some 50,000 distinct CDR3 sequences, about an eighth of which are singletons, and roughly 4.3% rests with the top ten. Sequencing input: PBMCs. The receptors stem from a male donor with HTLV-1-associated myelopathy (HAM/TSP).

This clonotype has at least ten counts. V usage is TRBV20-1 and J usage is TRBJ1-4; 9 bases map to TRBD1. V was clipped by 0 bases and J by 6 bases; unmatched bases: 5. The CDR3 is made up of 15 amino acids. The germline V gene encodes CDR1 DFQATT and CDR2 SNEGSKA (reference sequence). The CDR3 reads CSARDRRQGDEKLFF. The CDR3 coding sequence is TGCAGTGCTAGAGATCGAAGACAGGGGGATGAAAAACTGTTTTTT.

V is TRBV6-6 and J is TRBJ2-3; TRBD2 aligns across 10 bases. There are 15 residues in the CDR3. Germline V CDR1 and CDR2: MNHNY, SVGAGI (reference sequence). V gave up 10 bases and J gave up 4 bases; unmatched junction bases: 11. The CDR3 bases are TGTGCCAACAGCCTACAGCGGGGGGGCTCAGATACGCAGTATTTT. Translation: CANSLQRGGSDTQYF.

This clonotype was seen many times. The CDR3 nucleotides are TGTGCCAGCAGCTTGGACGGCAGTAACTATGGCTACACCTTC. Translated: CASSLDGSNYGYTF. V usage is TRBV5-5 and J usage is TRBJ1-2; D unclear. The CDR3 has 14 amino acids. The germline gives CDR1 SGHKS, CDR2 YYEKEE (reference sequence). Trimming left V 0 bases short and J 1 base short, with 7 bases between.

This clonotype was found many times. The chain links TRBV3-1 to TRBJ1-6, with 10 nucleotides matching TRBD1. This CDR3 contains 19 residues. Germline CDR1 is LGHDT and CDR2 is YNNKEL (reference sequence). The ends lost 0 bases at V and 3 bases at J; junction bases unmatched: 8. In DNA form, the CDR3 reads TGTGCCAGCAGCCAAGATCGGGGGACAGGGGTCATCTATAATTCACCCCTCCACTTT. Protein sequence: CASSQDRGTGVIYNSPLHF. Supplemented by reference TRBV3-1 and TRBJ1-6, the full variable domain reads DTAVSQTPKYLVTQMGNDKSIKCEQNLGHDTMYWYKQDSKKFLKIMFSYNNKELIINETVPNRFSPKSPDKAHLNLHINSLELGDSAVYFCASSQDRGTGVIYNSPLHFGNGTRLTVT.

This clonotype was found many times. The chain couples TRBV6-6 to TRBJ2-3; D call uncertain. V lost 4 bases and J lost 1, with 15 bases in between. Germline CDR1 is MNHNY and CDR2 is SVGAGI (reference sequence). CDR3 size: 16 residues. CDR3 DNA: TGTGCCAGCAGTTCGGGCAGAACGCACGGCACAGATACGCAGTATTTT. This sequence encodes CASSSGRTHGTDTQYF.

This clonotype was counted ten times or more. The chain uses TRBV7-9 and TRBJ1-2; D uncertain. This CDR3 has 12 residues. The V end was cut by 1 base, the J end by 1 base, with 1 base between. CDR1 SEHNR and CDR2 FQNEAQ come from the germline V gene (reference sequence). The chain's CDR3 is CASSLDNYGYTF. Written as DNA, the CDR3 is TGTGCCAGCAGCTTAGATAACTATGGCTACACCTTC.

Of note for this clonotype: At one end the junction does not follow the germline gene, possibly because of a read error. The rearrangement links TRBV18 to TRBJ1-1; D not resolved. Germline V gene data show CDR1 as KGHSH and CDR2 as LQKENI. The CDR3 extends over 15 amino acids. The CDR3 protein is CTSSPKGIGSTEAFF. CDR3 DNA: TGTACCAGCTCACCAAAGGGCATTGGGTCCACTGAAGCTTTCTTT.

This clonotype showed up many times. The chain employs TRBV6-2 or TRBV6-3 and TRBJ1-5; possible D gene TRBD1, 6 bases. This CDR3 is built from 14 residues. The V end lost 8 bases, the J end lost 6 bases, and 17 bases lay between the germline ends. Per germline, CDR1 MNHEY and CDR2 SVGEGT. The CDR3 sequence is CASSRAGAGQPQHF. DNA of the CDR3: TGTGCCAGCTCCAGGGCAGGGGCGGGTCAGCCCCAGCATTTT.

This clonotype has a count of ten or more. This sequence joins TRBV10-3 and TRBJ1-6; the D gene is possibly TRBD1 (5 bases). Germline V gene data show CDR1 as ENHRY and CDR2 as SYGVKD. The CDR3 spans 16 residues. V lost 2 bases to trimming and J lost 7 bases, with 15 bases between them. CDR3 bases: TGTGCCATCAGTGAGCAGGCGGGGCGGTCCAATTCACCCCTCCACTTT. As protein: CAISEQAGRSNSPLHF.

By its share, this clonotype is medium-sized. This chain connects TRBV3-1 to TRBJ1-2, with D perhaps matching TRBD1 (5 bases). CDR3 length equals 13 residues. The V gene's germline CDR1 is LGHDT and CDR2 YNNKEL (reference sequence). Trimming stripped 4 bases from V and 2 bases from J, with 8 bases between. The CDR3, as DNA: TGTGCCAGCAGCCTTGGGGGGAACTATGGCTACACCTTC. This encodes CASSLGGNYGYTF.

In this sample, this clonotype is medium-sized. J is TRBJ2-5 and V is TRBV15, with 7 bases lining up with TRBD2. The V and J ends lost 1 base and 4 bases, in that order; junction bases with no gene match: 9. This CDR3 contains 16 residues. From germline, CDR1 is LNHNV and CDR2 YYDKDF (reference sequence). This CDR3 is CATSRVAVPGGETQYF. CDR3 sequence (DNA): TGTGCCACCAGCAGAGTTGCGGTTCCGGGGGGAGAGACCCAGTACTTC.

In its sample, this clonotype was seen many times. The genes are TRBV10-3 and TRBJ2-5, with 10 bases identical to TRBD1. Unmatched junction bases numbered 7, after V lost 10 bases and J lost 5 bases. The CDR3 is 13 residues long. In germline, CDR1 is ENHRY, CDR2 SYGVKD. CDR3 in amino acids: CATRDRGGETQYF. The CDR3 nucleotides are TGTGCCACCCGGGACAGGGGTGGGGAGACCCAGTACTTC.

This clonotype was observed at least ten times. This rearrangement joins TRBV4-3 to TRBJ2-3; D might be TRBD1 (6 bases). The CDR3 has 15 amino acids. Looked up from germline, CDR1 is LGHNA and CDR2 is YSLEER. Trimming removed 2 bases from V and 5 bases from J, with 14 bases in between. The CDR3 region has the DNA TGCGCCAGCAGCCAATTGGGGGCTCGGGAAGATACGCAGTATTTT. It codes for CASSQLGAREDTQYF.

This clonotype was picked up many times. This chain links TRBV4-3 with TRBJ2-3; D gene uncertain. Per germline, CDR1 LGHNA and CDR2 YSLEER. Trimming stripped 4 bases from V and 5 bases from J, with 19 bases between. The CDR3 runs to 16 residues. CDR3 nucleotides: TGCGCCAGCAGCCCAAGAGGAGCCTTCTCGGGAGATACGCAGTATTTT. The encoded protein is CASSPRGAFSGDTQYF.